This T cell receptor (beta chain) stems from a study of T cell responses to AZD1222 COVID-19 vaccine. Germline values: CDR1 LGHNA, CDR2 YNFKEQ. V shed 2 bases, J shed 3 bases, and the junction held 5 bases outside the gene matches. CDR3 length: 15 residues. The table came from immunoSEQ multiplex PCR; TCRdb's copy has only in-frame clones and leaves some out. This sample yields about 150,000 clones, of which approximately 91% are seen a single time; about 4.9% belongs to the top ten. A note on this clone: Its antigen is undetermined.

Study-wide results and limits: Increased Spike-specific TCR breadth and depth were observed after two AZD1222 doses.

This sequence was found in an adult who received the MenACWY meningococcal vaccine as a control. Sequenced here: peripheral blood, sampled 28 days after the second dose of the MenACWY control vaccine. The chain carries TRBV4-2 and TRBJ2-7; 9 positions agree with TRBD1. The CDR3 loop is CASSQRRDRVYEQYF. In DNA, the CDR3 is TGTGCCAGCAGCCAACGCCGGGACAGGGTCTACGAGCAGTACTTC.